Each of the 17 T cell receptor beta chains below was sequenced from the same sample in a study of CD8 T cells in ankylosing spondylitis. General study findings and limits: What seemed typical of ankylosing spondylitis blood was a TCR beta motif built from several highly homologous variants.

Their antigens are not known. TCRdb fed the 5' RACE reads into MiXCR, producing one record per CDR3 protein. This repertoire shows a few hundred thousand distinct CDR3 sequences, around 24% found once; its top ten account for about 15%. Specimen: blood, either unsorted or a sorted T cell fraction (not recorded which). Receptors were obtained from a male donor with ankylosing spondylitis.

The chain recombines TRBV19 with TRBJ2-5; D is perhaps TRBD1 or TRBD2 (5 bases each). The CDR3 covers 13 residues. Per germline, CDR1 LNHDA and CDR2 SQIVND (reference sequence). V was clipped by 6 bases and J by 7 bases, with 15 bases between them. The CDR3 bases are TGTGCCAGTAGCCCTATGGGGGTTTCGACCCAGTACTTC. This translates into CASSPMGVSTQYF. Full variable domain (outside the CDR3, taken from reference TRBV19 and TRBJ2-5): DGGITQSPKYLFRKEGQNVTLSCEQNLNHDAMYWYRQDPGQGLRLIYYSQIVNDFQKGDIAEGYSVSREKKESFPLTVTSAQKNPTAFYLCASSPMGVSTQYFGPGTRLLVL.

In this sample, this clonotype turned up a few times. CDR3 sequence (DNA): TGTGCCAGCAGCTTAGATGGGGCCATCCCGGGTTATGAGCAGTTCTTC. Translated, it gives CASSLDGAIPGYEQFF. This chain connects TRBV7-2 to TRBJ2-1, with D maybe TRBD1 (5 bases). Looked up from germline, CDR1 is SGHTA and CDR2 is FQGNSA. The CDR3 has 16 amino acids. V was trimmed by 1 base and J by 8 bases, leaving 18 bases between them.

This clonotype was counted a few times. The rearrangement links TRBV7-3 to TRBJ1-1; a weak D match, TRBD1 (5 bases). Trimming removed 5 bases from V and 5 bases from J, with 12 bases in between. In germline, CDR1 is SGHTA, CDR2 FQGTGA. The CDR3 has 13 residues. The CDR3 coding sequence is TGTGCCAGCAGCCGAGGGCAGGGAACTGAAGCTTTCTTT. Translating it yields CASSRGQGTEAFF.

The CDR3 loop reads CASSFNPDTYEQYF. In DNA form, the CDR3 reads TGTGCCAGCAGTTTTAACCCGGATACCTACGAGCAGTACTTC. The chain employs TRBV12-3 or TRBV12-4 and TRBJ2-7; unclear D gene. The V end was cut by 3 bases, the J end by 2 bases, with 11 bases between. The CDR3 contains 14 residues.

This clonotype was counted a few times. The J gene is TRBJ2-7, the V gene TRBV9; D perhaps matches TRBD2 (6 bases). This CDR3 has 15 residues. CDR1 and CDR2 from the germline V gene are SGDLS and YYNGEE. With 0 bases removed from V and 5 bases from J, the gap between germline ends came to 15 bases. The DNA for the CDR3 is TGTGCCAGCAGCGTAGGGGCGGCGGGAACCAACGAGCAGTACTTC. Protein sequence: CASSVGAAGTNEQYF.

This clonotype has just a few counts. The rearrangement uses TRBV28 and TRBJ2-4, with D possibly being TRBD1 (6 bases). The CDR3 is 16 residues long. Germline V gene data show CDR1 as MDHEN and CDR2 as SYDVKM. V was pared by 6 bases and J by 6 bases, with 21 bases between. The CDR3 nucleotides are TGTGCCAGCAGCCGATCCAGGACAGCCTATGGAAACATTCAGTACTTC. It specifies CASSRSRTAYGNIQYF.

The table lists this clonotype with a few counts. Germline is not matched at one junction end, which may reflect a read error. The rearrangement joins TRBV28 to TRBJ2-1; 7 positions match TRBD2. The CDR3 runs 15 residues. CDR1 and CDR2 (germline): MDHEN, SYDVKM. The chain's CDR3 is CASGLVLAAQSEQFF. The CDR3 DNA is TGTGCCAGCGGTTTGGTGCTAGCGGCCCAATCTGAGCAGTTCTTC.

This clonotype has more than one count but fewer than ten. The rearrangement uses TRBV7-6 and TRBJ1-4; D gene unclear. Trimming removed 2 bases from V and 8 bases from J, with 12 bases in between. Per the germline V gene, CDR1 is SGHVS and CDR2 is FNYEAQ. This CDR3 contains 14 residues. CDR3 sequence reads: CASSLSVGFEKLFF. DNA of the CDR3: TGTGCCAGCAGCTTATCTGTCGGGTTCGAAAAACTGTTTTTT.

The rearrangement uses TRBV14 and TRBJ2-1; D not certain. The V end lost 6 bases, the J end lost 5 bases, and 23 bases lay between the germline ends. The CDR3 extends over 17 amino acids. In germline, CDR1 is SGHDN, CDR2 FVKESK. DNA of the CDR3: TGTGCCAGCAGTCCCCATAACCTCCCGGTTGGCCACAATGAGCAGTTCTTC. As protein: CASSPHNLPVGHNEQFF.

The chain combines TRBV5-1 with TRBJ2-3, with 9 positions matching TRBD2. The CDR3 totals 19 residues. The germline gives CDR1 SGHRS, CDR2 YFSETQ. The V segment lost 4 bases and the J segment 4 bases; nucleotides outside the gene matches: 19. This CDR3 is CASSGYPGVSGRSPDTQYF. Written as DNA, the CDR3 is TGCGCCAGCAGCGGGTACCCTGGCGTGAGCGGGAGGAGTCCAGATACGCAGTATTTT.

This clonotype was counted a few times. V gene TRBV7-8 combines with J gene TRBJ2-1, with a weak D call TRBD2 (6 bases). V was shortened by 7 bases and J by 4 bases, with 14 bases between the two germline ends. This CDR3 spans 14 amino acids. Per germline, CDR1 SGHVS and CDR2 FQNEAQ. The CDR3 reads CASTLAGTYNEQFF. The CDR3 DNA sequence: TGTGCCAGCACCCTCGCAGGGACTTACAATGAGCAGTTCTTC.

This clonotype occurred a few times. One end of the junction does not line up with germline, which may come from a read error. The chain couples TRBV6-5 to TRBJ1-5; 7 bases are shared with TRBD1. CDR3 length equals 16 residues. Germline lookup yields CDR1 MNHEY and CDR2 SVGAGI. CDR3 sequence: CASSSIQGGSNEPQHF. The CDR3 DNA follows: TGTGCCAGCAGTTCTATCCAGGGGGGCAGCAATGAGCCCCAGCATTTT.

The V gene is TRBV7-6, the J gene TRBJ2-3; the D is unclear. CDR3 length: 18 amino acids. Per the germline V gene, CDR1 is SGHVS and CDR2 is FNYEAQ. Trimming stripped 1 base from V and 1 base from J, with 18 bases between. The CDR3 nucleotides read TGTGCCAGCAGCTTAGTTCCTTCTACGGTCGGACGCACAGATACGCAGTATTTT. It translates to CASSLVPSTVGRTDTQYF. Looking up the rest from reference TRBV7-6 and TRBJ2-3 gives the full variable domain: GAGVSQSPRYKVTKRGQDVALRCDPISGHVSLYWYRQALGQGPEFLTYFNYEAQQDKSGLPNDRFSAERPEGSISTLTIQRTEQRDSAMYRCASSLVPSTVGRTDTQYFGPGTRLTVL.

The V and J genes are TRBV28 and TRBJ2-6; D unclear. Germline V gives CDR1 MDHEN, CDR2 SYDVKM. CDR3 length equals 13 residues. The CDR3 DNA follows: TGTGTGGCGGCCCCTTCCGGGGCCAACGTCCTGACTTTC. Its translation: CVAAPSGANVLTF.

This clonotype was seen a handful of times. The CDR3 bases are TGTGCCACCAGTGATACGTATGGGGATCTAACGGGGGAGACCCAGTACTTC. Translation: CATSDTYGDLTGETQYF. The rearrangement links TRBV24-1 to TRBJ2-5, with a possible D match to TRBD2 (5 bases). This CDR3 has 17 amino acids. V lost 3 bases to trimming and J lost 5 bases, with 21 bases between them. Germline CDR1 reads KGHDR; CDR2 reads SFDVKD.

The chain combines TRBV4-3 with TRBJ1-6; D might be TRBD1 (6 bases). CDR3 length equals 15 residues. The ends were cut back, 5 bases at V and 6 bases at J, with 14 bases in the middle. The germline V gene encodes CDR1 LGHNA and CDR2 YSLEER. The CDR3 here is CASSEQGWVNSPLHF. DNA of the CDR3: TGCGCCAGCAGCGAACAGGGATGGGTTAATTCACCCCTCCACTTT.

This clonotype was counted only a few times. The chain uses TRBV20-1 and TRBJ2-5, with 8 bases matching TRBD1. The CDR3 spans 14 residues. Germline V gene sequence: CDR1 DFQATT, CDR2 SNEGSKA (reference sequence). V lost 5 bases, J lost 1 base, and 6 bases stayed unmatched. CDR3 amino acids: CSAPPGTGQETQYF. The CDR3 region has the DNA TGCAGTGCTCCCCCCGGGACAGGCCAAGAGACCCAGTACTTC.